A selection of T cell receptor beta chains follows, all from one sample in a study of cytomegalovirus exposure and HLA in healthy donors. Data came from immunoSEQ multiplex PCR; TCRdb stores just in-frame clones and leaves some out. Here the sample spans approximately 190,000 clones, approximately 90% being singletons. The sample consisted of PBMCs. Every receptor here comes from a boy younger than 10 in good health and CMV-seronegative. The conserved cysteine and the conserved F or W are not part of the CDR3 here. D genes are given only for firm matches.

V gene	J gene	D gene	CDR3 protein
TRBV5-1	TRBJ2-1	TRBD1	ASSLSGTGHNEQF
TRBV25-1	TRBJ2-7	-	ASSLAGSYEQY
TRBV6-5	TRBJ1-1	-	ASRPTESEAF
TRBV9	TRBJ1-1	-	ASSVGESTEAF
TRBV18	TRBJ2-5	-	ASSPVDSFGGTQY
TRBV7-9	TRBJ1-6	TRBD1	ASSSGQPNSPLH
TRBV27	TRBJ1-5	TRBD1	ASSEGQGPNQPQH
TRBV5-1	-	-	ASSLGDSGLDEQY
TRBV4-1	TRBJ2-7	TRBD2	ASSHPGTSGSYEQY
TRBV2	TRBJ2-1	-	AREIGPPGHSDDNEQF
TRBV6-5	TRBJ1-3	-	ASRGTRGNTIY
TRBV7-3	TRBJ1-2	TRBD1	ASSPGQGAYGYT
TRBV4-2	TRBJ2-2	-	ASSQYAGARSTGELF
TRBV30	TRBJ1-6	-	AWTGQVRSPLH
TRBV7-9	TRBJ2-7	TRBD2	ASSSLSGSGNEQY
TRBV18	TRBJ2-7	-	ASSPPPGIMDEQY
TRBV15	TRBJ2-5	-	ATGVWGVETQY
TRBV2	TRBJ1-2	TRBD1	ASIRGQVYGYT
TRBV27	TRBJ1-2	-	ASSLSSEYGYT
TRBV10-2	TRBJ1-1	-	ATQGNTEAF
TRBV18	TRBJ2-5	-	ASSPGPSRVETQY
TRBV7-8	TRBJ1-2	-	ASSEQGVDGYT
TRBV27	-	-	ASSFWGRTYEQY
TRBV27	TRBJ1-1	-	ASSSYRVEDTEAF
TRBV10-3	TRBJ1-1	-	AISEFQGEAF
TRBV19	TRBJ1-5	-	ASSIAGRDSNQPQH
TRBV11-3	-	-	ASSLQGSSYEQY
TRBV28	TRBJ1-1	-	ASSLKRGTEAF
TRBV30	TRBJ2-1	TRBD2	AWSSLAGSYNEQF
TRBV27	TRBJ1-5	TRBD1	ASSNTAGDSPQPQH
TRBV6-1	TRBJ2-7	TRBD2	ASSEGLAISYEQY
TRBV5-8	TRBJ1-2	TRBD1	ASSLNLVTGGYGYT
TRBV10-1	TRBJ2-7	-	ASSVSGAKPYEQY
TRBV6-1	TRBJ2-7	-	ASSQTYEQY
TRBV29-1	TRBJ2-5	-	TPSSQETQY
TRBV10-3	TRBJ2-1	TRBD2	AISEVPGLADHNEQF
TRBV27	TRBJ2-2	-	ASSFLRGENTGELF
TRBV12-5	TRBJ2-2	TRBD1	ASGLTGGTGELF
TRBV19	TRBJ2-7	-	ASSTSGQGLYEQY
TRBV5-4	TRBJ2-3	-	ASIDGGLTDTQY
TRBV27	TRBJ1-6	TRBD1	ASTLRRQGLSSYNSPLH
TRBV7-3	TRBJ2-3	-	ASSLIGTGTDTQY
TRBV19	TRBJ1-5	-	ASRLGAQPQH
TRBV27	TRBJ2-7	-	ASSYNGEVGYEQY
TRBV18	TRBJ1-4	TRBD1	ASSPQGAFEKLF
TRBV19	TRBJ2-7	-	ASSIGTGYEQY
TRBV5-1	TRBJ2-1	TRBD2	ASSLRLASYNEQF
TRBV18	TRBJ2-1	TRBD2	ASSPRVAGGTEQF
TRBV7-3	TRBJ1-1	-	ASSLGCQKNREGDTEAF
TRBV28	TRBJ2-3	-	ASSFGEDTQY
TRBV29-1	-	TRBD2	SVVTSGNYEQY
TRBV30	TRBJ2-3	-	AWSVLSGTQY
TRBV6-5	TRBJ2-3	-	ASSPGTDTQY